This T cell receptor (beta chain) was recovered during a study of blood T cell repertoires in COVID-19. Trimming took 0 bases from V and 5 from J; bases not matched to a gene: 5. In germline, CDR1 is SGHKS, CDR2 YYEKEE (reference sequence). This CDR3 is 16 amino acids long. Produced via immunoSEQ multiplex PCR; TCRdb's table is partial and in-frame only. The repertoire consists of 250,000 to 300,000 clones, with roughly nine tenths occurring once and the leading ten covering approximately 2%. Sample: PBMCs or T cells enriched from blood (not recorded which). This sequence joins TRBV5-5 and TRBJ2-1; 10 positions match TRBD2. The receptor's source is a woman in her sixties or seventies who had recovered from COVID-19. The chain's CDR3 is CASSLGLAGGHNEQFF. CDR3 bases: TGTGCCAGCAGCTTGGGGTTAGCGGGAGGTCACAATGAGCAGTTCTTC.